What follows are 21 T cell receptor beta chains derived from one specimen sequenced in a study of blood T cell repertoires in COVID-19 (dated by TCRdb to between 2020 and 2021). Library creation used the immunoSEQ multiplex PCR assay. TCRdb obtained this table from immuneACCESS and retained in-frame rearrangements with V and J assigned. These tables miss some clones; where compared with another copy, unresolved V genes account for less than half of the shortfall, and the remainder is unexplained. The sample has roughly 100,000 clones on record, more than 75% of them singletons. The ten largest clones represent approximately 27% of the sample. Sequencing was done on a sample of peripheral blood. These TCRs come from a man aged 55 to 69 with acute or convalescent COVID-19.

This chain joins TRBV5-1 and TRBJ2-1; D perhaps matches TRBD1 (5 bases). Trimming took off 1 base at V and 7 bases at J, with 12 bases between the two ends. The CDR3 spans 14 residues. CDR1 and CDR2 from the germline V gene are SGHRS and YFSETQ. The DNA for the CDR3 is TGCGCCAGCAGCTTGACGCCAGGGCGGAATGAGCAGTTCTTC. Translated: CASSLTPGRNEQFF.

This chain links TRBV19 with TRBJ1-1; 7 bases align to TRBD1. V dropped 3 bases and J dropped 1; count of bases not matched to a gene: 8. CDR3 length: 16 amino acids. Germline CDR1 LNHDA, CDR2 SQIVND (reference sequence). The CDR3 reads CASSIGGTVKNTEAFF. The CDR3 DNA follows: TGTGCCAGTAGTATCGGTGGGACAGTGAAGAACACTGAAGCTTTCTTT.

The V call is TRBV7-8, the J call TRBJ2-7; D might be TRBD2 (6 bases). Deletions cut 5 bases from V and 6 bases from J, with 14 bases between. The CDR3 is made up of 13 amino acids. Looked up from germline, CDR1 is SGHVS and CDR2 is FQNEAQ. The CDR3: CASSPTRDREQYF. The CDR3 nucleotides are TGTGCCAGCAGCCCGACTAGGGACCGCGAGCAGTACTTC.

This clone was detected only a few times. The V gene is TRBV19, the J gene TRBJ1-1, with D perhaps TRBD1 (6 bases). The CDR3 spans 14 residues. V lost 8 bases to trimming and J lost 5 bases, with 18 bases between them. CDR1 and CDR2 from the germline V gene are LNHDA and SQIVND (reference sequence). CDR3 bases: TGTGCCAGTCAGAGGGGGGGAGGTCGGACTGAAGCTTTCTTT. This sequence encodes CASQRGGGRTEAFF.

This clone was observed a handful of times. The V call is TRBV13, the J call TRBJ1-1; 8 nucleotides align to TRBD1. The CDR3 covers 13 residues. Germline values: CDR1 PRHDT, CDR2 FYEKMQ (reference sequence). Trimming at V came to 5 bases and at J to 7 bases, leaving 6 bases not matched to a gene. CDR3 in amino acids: CASSARQGIEAFF. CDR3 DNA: TGTGCCAGCAGCGCCCGACAGGGGATTGAAGCTTTCTTT.

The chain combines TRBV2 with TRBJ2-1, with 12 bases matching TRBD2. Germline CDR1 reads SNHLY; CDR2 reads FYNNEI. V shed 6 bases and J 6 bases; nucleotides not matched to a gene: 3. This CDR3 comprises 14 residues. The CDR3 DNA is TGTGCCAGCAGGGTGACTAGCGGGAGCAATGAGCAGTTCTTC. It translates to CASRVTSGSNEQFF.

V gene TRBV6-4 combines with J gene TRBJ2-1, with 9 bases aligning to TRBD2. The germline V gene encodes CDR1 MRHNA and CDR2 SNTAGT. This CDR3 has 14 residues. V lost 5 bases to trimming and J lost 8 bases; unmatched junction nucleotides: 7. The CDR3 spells CASSSGTSSHEQFF. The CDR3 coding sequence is TGTGCCAGCAGTTCCGGGACTAGCAGCCATGAGCAGTTCTTC.

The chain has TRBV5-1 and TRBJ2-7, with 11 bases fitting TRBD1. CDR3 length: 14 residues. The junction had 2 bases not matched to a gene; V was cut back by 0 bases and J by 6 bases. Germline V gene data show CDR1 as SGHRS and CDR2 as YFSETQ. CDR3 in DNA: TGCGCCAGCAGCTTGGGGACAGGGGGCCTCGAGCAGTACTTC. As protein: CASSLGTGGLEQYF.

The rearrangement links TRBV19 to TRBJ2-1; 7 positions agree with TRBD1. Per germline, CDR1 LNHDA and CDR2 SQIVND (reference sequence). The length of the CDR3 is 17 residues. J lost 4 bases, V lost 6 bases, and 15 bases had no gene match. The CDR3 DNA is TGTGCCAGTAGCCAATATCCCACAGGGGTAACGTACAATGAGCAGTTCTTC. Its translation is CASSQYPTGVTYNEQFF.

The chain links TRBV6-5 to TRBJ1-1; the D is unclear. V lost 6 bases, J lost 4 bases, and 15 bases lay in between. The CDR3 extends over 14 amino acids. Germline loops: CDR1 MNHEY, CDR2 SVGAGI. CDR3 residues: CASSPGGLGTEAFF. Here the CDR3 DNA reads TGTGCCAGCAGCCCCGGAGGGCTGGGCACTGAAGCTTTCTTT.

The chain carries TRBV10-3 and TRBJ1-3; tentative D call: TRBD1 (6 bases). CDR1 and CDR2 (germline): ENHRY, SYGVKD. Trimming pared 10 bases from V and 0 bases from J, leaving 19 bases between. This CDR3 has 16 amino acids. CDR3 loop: CATSPGQQSSGNTIYF. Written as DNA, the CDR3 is TGTGCCACTTCACCCGGACAGCAAAGCTCTGGAAACACCATATATTTT.

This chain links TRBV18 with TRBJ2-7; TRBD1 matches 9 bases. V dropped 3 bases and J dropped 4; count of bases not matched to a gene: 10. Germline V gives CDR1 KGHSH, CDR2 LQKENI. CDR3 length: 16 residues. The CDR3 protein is CASSPLTGGSLYEQYV. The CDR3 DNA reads TGTGCCAGCTCACCGTTGACAGGGGGAAGTTTGTACGAGCAGTACGTC.

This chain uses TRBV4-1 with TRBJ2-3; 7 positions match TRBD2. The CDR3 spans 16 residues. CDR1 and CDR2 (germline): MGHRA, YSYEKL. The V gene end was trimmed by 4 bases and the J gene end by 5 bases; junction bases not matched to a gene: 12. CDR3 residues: CASSLRQRDGGDTQYF. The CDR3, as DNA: TGCGCCAGCAGCCTCAGGCAGCGGGATGGTGGAGATACGCAGTATTTT.

The CDR3 reads CAWSGSGRRNEQFF. The CDR3 nucleotides read TGTGCCTGGAGTGGTAGCGGGAGAAGAAATGAGCAGTTCTTC. V is TRBV30 and J is TRBJ2-1, with 9 bases lining up with TRBD2. Germline V CDR1 and CDR2: GTSNPN, SVGIG (reference sequence). This CDR3 has 14 residues. Germline trimming cut 1 base from V and 7 bases from J; bases unmatched to any gene: 5.

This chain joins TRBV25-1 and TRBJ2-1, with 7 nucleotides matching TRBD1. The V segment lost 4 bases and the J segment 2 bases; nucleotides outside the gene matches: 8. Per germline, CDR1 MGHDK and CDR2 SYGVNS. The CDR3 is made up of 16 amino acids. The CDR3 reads CASSVRDSVPYNEQFF. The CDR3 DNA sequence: TGTGCCAGCAGTGTTCGGGACAGCGTCCCCTACAATGAGCAGTTCTTC.

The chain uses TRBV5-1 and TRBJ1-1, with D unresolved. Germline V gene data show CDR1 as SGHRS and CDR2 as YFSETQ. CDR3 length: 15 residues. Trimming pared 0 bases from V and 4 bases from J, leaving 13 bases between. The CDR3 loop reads CASSLGSETVTEAFF. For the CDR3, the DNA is TGCGCCAGCAGCTTGGGCTCTGAAACGGTCACTGAAGCTTTCTTT. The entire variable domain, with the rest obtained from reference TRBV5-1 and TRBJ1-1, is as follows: KAGVTQTPRYLIKTRGQQVTLSCSPISGHRSVSWYQQTPGQGLQFLFEYFSETQRNKGNFPGRFSGRQFSNSRSEMNVSTLELGDSALYLCASSLGSETVTEAFFGQGTRLTVV.

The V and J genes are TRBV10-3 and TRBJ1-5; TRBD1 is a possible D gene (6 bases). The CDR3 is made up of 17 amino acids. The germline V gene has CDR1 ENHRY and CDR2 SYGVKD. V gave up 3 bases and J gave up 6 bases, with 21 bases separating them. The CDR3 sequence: CAISESKGAGAAQPQHF. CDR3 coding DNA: TGTGCCATCAGTGAAAGTAAGGGAGCAGGGGCCGCTCAGCCCCAGCATTTT.

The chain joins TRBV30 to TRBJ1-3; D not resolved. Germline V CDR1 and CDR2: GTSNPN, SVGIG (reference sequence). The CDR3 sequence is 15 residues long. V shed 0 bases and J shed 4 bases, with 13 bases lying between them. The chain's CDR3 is CAWSVVPGEGNTIYF. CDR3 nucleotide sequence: TGTGCCTGGAGTGTAGTTCCCGGGGAGGGAAACACCATATATTTT.

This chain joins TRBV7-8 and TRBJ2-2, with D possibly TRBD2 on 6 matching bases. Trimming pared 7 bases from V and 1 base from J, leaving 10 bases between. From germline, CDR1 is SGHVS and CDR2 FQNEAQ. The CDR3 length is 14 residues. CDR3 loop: CASNMGGNTGELFF. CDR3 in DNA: TGTGCCAGCAACATGGGGGGGAACACCGGGGAGCTGTTTTTT.

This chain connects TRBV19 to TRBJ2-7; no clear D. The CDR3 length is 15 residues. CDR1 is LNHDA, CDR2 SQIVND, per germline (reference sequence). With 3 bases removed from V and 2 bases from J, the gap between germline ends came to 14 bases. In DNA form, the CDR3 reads TGTGCCAGTAGTATCGAGTTTTCTATCCCCTACGAGCAGTACTTC. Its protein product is CASSIEFSIPYEQYF.

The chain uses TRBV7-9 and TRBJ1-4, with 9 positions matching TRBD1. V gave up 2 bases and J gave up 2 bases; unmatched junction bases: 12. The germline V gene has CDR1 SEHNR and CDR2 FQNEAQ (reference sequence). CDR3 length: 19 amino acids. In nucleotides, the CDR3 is TGTGCCAGCAGCTTACGGACAGGGGTGGGAATTTGGACTAATGAAAAACTGTTTTTT. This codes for CASSLRTGVGIWTNEKLFF.